A selection of T cell receptor beta chains follows, all from one sample in a study of CD8+CD57+ T cells in acquired aplastic anemia. TCRdb analysed the reads with MiXCR anew, one entry per CDR3 protein. The sample holds 200,000 to 250,000 distinct CDR3 sequences; 30% to 40% are singletons and the top ten take 1.1%. The specimen was sorted CD4+, CD8+, or CD8+CD57+ T cells (not recorded which) from PBMCs. Source of these receptors: a human donor in good health, serving as a control. CDR3s include the opening cysteine and the closing phenylalanine or tryptophan. D genes are given only for firm matches. Part of the rows lack a size; the others show once, few, many or a class for expanded clones.

j_gene,abundance,v_gene,d_gene,CDR3aa,CDR3nt
TRBJ2-1,.,TRBV5-1,TRBD1,CASSWDRDRVLF,TGCGCCAGCAGTTGGGACCGGGACAGGGTCCTCTTC
TRBJ1-1,.,TRBV4-1,.,CASSQASGGRGAFF,TGCGCCAGCAGCCAAGCATCTGGTGGCAGGGGAGCTTTCTTT
TRBJ2-5,many,TRBV12-3/TRBV12-4,.,CASSLSRQETQYF,TGTGCCAGCAGTTTATCCAGGCAAGAGACCCAGTACTTC
TRBJ2-7,many,TRBV20-1,.,CSAYTGYEQYF,TGCAGTGCTTACACAGGGTACGAGCAGTACTTC
TRBJ1-4,.,TRBV9,.,CASSVQGSGEKLFF,TGTGCCAGCAGCGTACAGGGAAGCGGTGAAAAACTGTTTTTT
TRBJ2-1,.,TRBV27,.,CASRSRRGEAYNEQFF,TGTGCCAGCAGATCCCGTCGCGGGGAAGCCTACAATGAGCAGTTCTTC
TRBJ1-1,many,TRBV7-3,.,CASSFERNTEAFF,TGTGCCAGCAGCTTTGAGAGGAACACTGAAGCTTTCTTT
TRBJ2-1,.,TRBV4-2,TRBD2,CASSQVPGRDNEQFF,TGTGCCAGCAGCCAAGTCCCAGGGAGGGACAATGAGCAGTTCTTC
TRBJ2-5,many,TRBV12-3/TRBV12-4,.,CASSTPPPGQQETQYF,TGTGCCAGCAGTACACCCCCACCTGGACAGCAAGAGACCCAGTACTTC
TRBJ2-6,.,TRBV2,TRBD1,CASKTGTNVLTF,TGTGCCAGCAAGACAGGGACCAACGTCCTGACTTTC
TRBJ1-1,many,TRBV10-3,.,CAISTRGTEAFF,TGTGCCATCAGCACCAGGGGCACTGAAGCTTTCTTT
TRBJ2-3,.,TRBV20-1,.,CSARKTRMSEQLTDTQYF,TGCAGTGCTAGAAAGACTAGGATGAGCGAGCAACTCACAGATACGCAGTATTTT
TRBJ2-4,.,TRBV19,.,CASISPELGHRLAKNIQYF,TGTGCCAGTATTTCCCCCGAATTGGGACACAGACTAGCCAAAAACATTCAGTACTTC
TRBJ1-6,many,TRBV20-1,.,CSARDKGGSALTGNSPLHF,TGCAGTGCTAGAGATAAGGGAGGCTCTGCGTTGACGGGCAATTCACCCCTCCACTTT
TRBJ1-2,many,TRBV7-9,.,CASSLSWDYGYTF,TGTGCCAGCAGCTTAAGTTGGGACTATGGCTACACCTTC
TRBJ2-1,.,TRBV4-1,.,CASSQYSGQRGEQFF,TGCGCCAGCAGCCAATATTCTGGACAGCGGGGTGAGCAGTTCTTC
TRBJ1-1,many,TRBV11-1,TRBD1,CASRPGQMNTEAFF,TGTGCCAGCAGGCCGGGACAGATGAACACTGAAGCTTTCTTT
TRBJ1-6,.,TRBV24-1,.,CATSDLDFYNSPLHF,TGTGCCACCAGTGATTTGGACTTCTATAATTCACCCCTCCACTTT
TRBJ1-1,.,TRBV11-2,.,CASSLRPNGAEAFF,TGTGCCAGCAGCTTAAGACCTAACGGCGCTGAAGCTTTCTTT
TRBJ1-2,.,TRBV29-1,.,CSVESTENYGYTF,TGCAGCGTTGAATCGACGGAAAACTATGGCTACACCTTC
TRBJ1-5,many,TRBV2,.,CASSGLPGGAEQPQHF,TGTGCCAGCAGTGGATTGCCGGGCGGTGCTGAGCAGCCCCAGCATTTT
TRBJ1-2,many,TRBV2,.,CASRPRGANYGYTF,TGTGCCAGCAGGCCCAGGGGCGCCAACTATGGCTACACCTTC
TRBJ2-3,.,TRBV12-5,.,CASGFTTDTQYF,TGTGCTAGTGGTTTTACCACAGATACGCAGTATTTT
TRBJ2-1,many,TRBV2,.,CASSPPIPGTLYNEQFF,TGTGCCAGCAGCCCTCCAATCCCCGGGACACTGTACAATGAGCAGTTCTTC
TRBJ2-5,many,TRBV20-1,TRBD1,CSAHRGNQETQYF,TGCAGTGCTCACAGGGGAAACCAAGAGACCCAGTACTTC
TRBJ2-5,few,TRBV6-1,.,CASSVGWAWEETQYF,TGTGCCAGCAGTGTTGGGTGGGCGTGGGAAGAGACCCAGTACTTC
TRBJ1-3,many,TRBV10-3,TRBD1,CAIRGQGAGNTIYF,TGTGCCATCAGGGGACAGGGGGCTGGAAACACCATATATTTT
TRBJ2-2,.,TRBV15,.,CAISSPQTNNGELFF,TGTGCCATCAGCTCTCCACAGACGAACAACGGGGAGCTGTTTTTT
TRBJ2-5,many,TRBV19,.,CASSMRGSETQYF,TGTGCCAGTAGTATGCGGGGTTCAGAGACCCAGTACTTC
TRBJ1-2,many,TRBV6-5,.,CASSYDTYYGYTF,TGTGCCAGCAGTTACGACACTTACTATGGCTACACCTTC
TRBJ2-5,.,TRBV2,TRBD2,CASKSPGLAAETQYF,TGTGCCAGCAAATCCCCGGGACTAGCGGCAGAGACCCAGTACTTC
TRBJ2-1,.,TRBV27,.,CASRTQGYNEQFF,TGTGCCAGCAGAACACAGGGTTACAATGAGCAGTTCTTC
TRBJ1-4,.,TRBV5-2,.,CASKGGTPFGLSTNERLFF,TGTGCCAGCAAAGGGGGGACACCTTTTGGCCTTTCAACTAATGAAAGACTGTTTTTT
TRBJ1-5,.,TRBV15,TRBD1,CATSSPRQGTYQPQHF,TGTGCCACCAGCTCCCCCCGACAGGGGACTTATCAGCCCCAGCATTTT
TRBJ1-1,.,TRBV19,.,CASSIQGRGTEAFF,TGTGCCAGTAGTATACAGGGACGAGGCACTGAAGCTTTCTTT
TRBJ2-7,.,TRBV12-1,.,CASSLGRIYEQYF,TGTGCCAGCAGCTTGGGACGGATCTACGAGCAGTACTTC
TRBJ2-3,.,TRBV25-1,.,CASSGHTSTDTQYF,TGTGCCAGCAGTGGGCACACGAGCACAGATACGCAGTATTTT
TRBJ2-1,few,TRBV27,TRBD2,CASSLYTSGSPNEQFF,TGTGCCAGCAGTTTATATACTAGCGGGAGTCCCAATGAGCAGTTCTTC
TRBJ1-4,many,TRBV20-1,.,CSARVPGGDEKLFF,TGCAGTGCTAGAGTTCCCGGGGGTGATGAAAAACTGTTTTTT
TRBJ2-1,.,TRBV12-5,TRBD1,CASGARGQGRGEQFF,TGTGCTAGTGGTGCGCGAGGACAGGGGCGCGGTGAGCAGTTCTTC